A single sample gave rise to the 15 T cell receptor beta chains below, sequenced in a study of CD8+ T cells in alopecia areata. The treatment here: oral pan-JAK inhibitor, 5-10 mg twice daily. Extracted RNA was reverse transcribed into cDNA, the sequencing template. Data came from immunoSEQ multiplex PCR; TCRdb stores just in-frame clones and leaves some out. The sample contains more than 90,000 clones, 61% of which appear only once. Source: CD8+ T cells sorted from blood, taken at week 4, from a patient treated with tofacitinib. Every receptor here comes from a human donor with alopecia areata.

The chain combines TRBV5-4 with TRBJ2-3; perhaps TRBD2 as D (6 bases). V was pared by 0 bases and J by 0 bases, with 11 bases between. Per germline, CDR1 SGHNT and CDR2 YYREEE (reference sequence). The CDR3 spans 16 residues. The CDR3, as DNA: TGTGCCAGCAGCTTGGCGGAGGGTGGGAGCACAGATACGCAGTATTTT. Protein product: CASSLAEGGSTDTQYF. Variable domain in full (rest from reference TRBV5-4 and TRBJ2-3): ETGVTQSPTHLIKTRGQQVTLRCSSQSGHNTVSWYQQALGQGPQFIFQYYREEENGRGNFPPRFSGLQFPNYSSELNVNALELDDSALYLCASSLAEGGSTDTQYFGPGTRLTVL.

The rearrangement joins TRBV4-1 to TRBJ2-1; TRBD2 might be the D (5 bases). Germline V CDR1 and CDR2: MGHRA, YSYEKL. The ends were cut back, 3 bases at V and 9 bases at J, with 12 bases in the middle. The CDR3 length is 13 residues. The CDR3 reads CASSHSRGLEQFF. CDR3 DNA: TGCGCCAGCAGCCACTCAAGAGGACTTGAGCAGTTCTTC.

This clone has just a few counts. V and J are TRBV29-1 and TRBJ1-2, with no clear D. CDR1 SQVTM and CDR2 ANQGSEA come from the germline V gene. This CDR3 contains 11 residues. V lost 3 bases and J lost 4, with 6 bases in between. This CDR3 reads CSVDVGYGYTF. The CDR3, as DNA: TGCAGCGTTGATGTCGGCTATGGCTACACCTTC.

The chain couples TRBV11-2 to TRBJ2-5; D may be TRBD2 (5 bases). The CDR3 sequence is 13 residues long. Germline CDR1 reads SGHAT; CDR2 reads FQNNGV. The V end lost 4 bases, the J end lost 7 bases, and 13 bases lay between the germline ends. For the CDR3, the DNA is TGTGCCAGCAGCTCCATCACACTAGGGACCCAGTACTTC. Translation: CASSSITLGTQYF.

This clone was seen only a few times. In DNA, the CDR3 is TGTGCCTGGGGACAGGGAGGAAACACTGAAGCTTTCTTT. Translation: CAWGQGGNTEAFF. The rearrangement links TRBV30 to TRBJ1-1; 8 nucleotides agree with TRBD1. Unmatched junction bases numbered 4, after V lost 5 bases and J lost 2 bases. This CDR3 comprises 13 residues. Per the germline V gene, CDR1 is GTSNPN and CDR2 is SVGIG (reference sequence). Looking up the rest from reference TRBV30 and TRBJ1-1 gives the full variable domain: SQTIHQWPATLVQPVGSPLSLECTVEGTSNPNLYWYRQAAGRGLQLLFYSVGIGQISSEVPQNLSASRPQDRQFILSSKKLLLSDSGFYLCAWGQGGNTEAFFGQGTRLTVV.

The chain uses TRBV19 and TRBJ2-1; D may be TRBD2 (6 bases). V was trimmed by 5 bases and J by 8 bases, leaving 19 bases between them. CDR3 length: 15 residues. Germline CDR1 reads LNHDA; CDR2 reads SQIVND (reference sequence). The CDR3 region is CASSLLAQPPHEQFF. The DNA of the CDR3 is TGTGCCAGTAGTTTACTAGCTCAACCCCCCCATGAGCAGTTCTTC.

This clone was detected only a few times. This rearrangement joins TRBV11-3 to TRBJ2-7; no reliable D call. Germline V lookup: CDR1 SGHNT, CDR2 YENEEA. Trimming cost V 0 bases and J 4 bases, with 7 bases left between them. This CDR3 spans 13 amino acids. The CDR3 DNA sequence: TGTGCCAGCAGCTTAGATTCGGGTTACGAGCAGTACTTC. Translating gives CASSLDSGYEQYF.

This clone was counted only a few times. The rearrangement joins TRBV27 to TRBJ2-7, with D perhaps TRBD2 (5 bases). The ends were cut back, 0 bases at V and 5 bases at J, with 14 bases in the middle. Germline CDR1 MNHEY, CDR2 SMNVEV (reference sequence). CDR3 length: 15 amino acids. The CDR3 region has the DNA TGTGCCAGCAGTTTATCCCTAGCAAGTCTCCACGAGCAGTACTTC. Translated, it gives CASSLSLASLHEQYF.

The chain couples TRBV13 to TRBJ2-7; TRBD1 is a possible D gene (6 bases). Trimming stripped 5 bases from V and 7 bases from J, with 24 bases between. Germline V gene sequence: CDR1 PRHDT, CDR2 FYEKMQ (reference sequence). The CDR3 consists of 16 residues. The CDR3 nucleotides read TGTGCCAGCAGCGCACCCTACCAGGGGCACCCCGAGGAGCAGTACTTC. Its translation is CASSAPYQGHPEEQYF.

The table lists this clone with a few counts. The chain couples TRBV4-3 to TRBJ2-1; D is perhaps TRBD1 (7 bases). The length of the CDR3 is 16 residues. CDR1 LGHNA and CDR2 YSLEER come from the germline V gene. The germline V and J ends were trimmed by 0 bases and 6 bases, with 15 bases remaining between them. The CDR3 spells CASSQDRQGGANEQFF. The CDR3 DNA follows: TGCGCCAGCAGCCAAGATCGGCAGGGGGGTGCCAATGAGCAGTTCTTC.

The J gene is TRBJ2-7, the V gene TRBV4-1; weak D call: TRBD1 (6 bases). Germline V CDR1 and CDR2: MGHRA, YSYEKL. Trimming took 2 bases from V and 2 from J, leaving 13 bases between them. CDR3 length: 15 amino acids. This CDR3 is CASSQKPGVAYEQYF. The CDR3 bases are TGCGCCAGCAGCCAAAAACCAGGGGTCGCCTACGAGCAGTACTTC.

This clone is medium-sized by share. This chain links TRBV6-1 with TRBJ1-5; 7 nucleotides match TRBD1. The length of the CDR3 is 16 residues. Germline V gene lookup returns CDR1 MNHNS and CDR2 SASEGT. The V and J ends lost 0 bases and 2 bases, in that order; junction bases with no gene match: 4. CDR3 coding DNA: TGTGCCAGCAGTGAAGCAGCAGGGGGTGGCAATCAGCCCCAGCATTTT. This translates into CASSEAAGGGNQPQHF.

This clone was counted many times. V gene TRBV15 combines with J gene TRBJ1-3; D gene ambiguous. CDR1 LNHNV and CDR2 YYDKDF come from the germline V gene (reference sequence). The CDR3 extends over 11 amino acids. V lost 3 bases and J lost 8, with 5 bases in between. CDR3 nucleotide sequence: TGTGCCACCAGCAGTTGGGACACCATATATTTT. Translation: CATSSWDTIYF.

The gene calls are TRBV7-2 and TRBJ2-1; 11 bases agree with TRBD2. V shed 3 bases and J 6 bases; nucleotides not matched to a gene: 4. The CDR3 has 15 residues. The germline CDR1 and CDR2 sequences are SGHTA and FQGNSA. CDR3 in DNA: TGTGCCAGCAGCTTGGGCCTAGCGGGGGGCAATGAGCAGTTCTTC. Protein sequence: CASSLGLAGGNEQFF.

This clone was observed a handful of times. The rearrangement uses TRBV27 and TRBJ2-5; TRBD2 is a possible D gene (6 bases). V was shortened by 5 bases and J by 4 bases, with 26 bases between the two germline ends. The germline V gene has CDR1 MNHEY and CDR2 SMNVEV (reference sequence). The CDR3 totals 18 residues. CDR3 bases: TGTGCCAGCAGTCCCATTGGGTATAGCGGTGCCAAGGGAGAGACCCAGTACTTC. Residues: CASSPIGYSGAKGETQYF.